This T cell receptor beta chain is from a study of blood T cell repertoires in COVID-19. The wider study: PBMCs, B-cell-depleted T cells, or T cells provided the cDNA or gDNA that made up the material.

Original analysis: Amplification of reference gene primers provided the estimated nucleated cell counts. Method: immunoSEQ multiplex PCR; TCRdb's copy keeps in-frame clones and lacks some. V, J and clone size are those of that table, while D and trimming were read from the DNA. Seen here are 350,000 to 450,000 clones, roughly 87% observed once, and the top ten hold about 4.8%. Clinical histories supplied by participants themselves formed the basis of cohort assignment. This sequence originates from a woman aged 45-65 years who had recovered from COVID-19. Specimen: PBMCs or T cells enriched from blood (not recorded which).

CDR3 bases: TGTGCCAGCAGTCTTGTCGGACTAGCGGGAGTCAACTCCTACGAGCAGTACTTC. Translated: CASSLVGLAGVNSYEQYF. The rearrangement uses TRBV6-2 or TRBV6-3 and TRBJ2-7; the match to TRBD2 covers 13 bases. This CDR3 comprises 18 residues. V shed 5 bases, J shed 0 bases, and the junction held 10 bases outside the gene matches. Germline lookup yields CDR1 MNHEY and CDR2 SVGEGT.